Presented here are 28 T cell receptor beta chains from one specimen sequenced in a study of PD-L1 blockade in urothelial cancer. Generated by immunoSEQ multiplex PCR, the TCRdb table keeps only in-frame clones and is missing some. This table holds 60,000 to 85,000 clones, roughly 87% found once. The material was PBMCs, obtained around atezolizumab (anti-PD-L1) treatment. All receptors derive from a woman in her sixties or seventies with urothelial cancer.

V is TRBV4-2 and J is TRBJ1-3; no definite D call. Trimming stripped 4 bases from V and 1 base from J, with 8 bases between. The CDR3 is made up of 14 amino acids. CDR1 is LGHNA and CDR2 is YNFKEQ in the germline V gene. CDR3 in amino acids: CASSPDISGNTIYF. The CDR3 DNA reads as TGTGCCAGCAGCCCCGACATATCTGGAAACACCATATATTTT.

The chain links TRBV5-1 to TRBJ1-5; TRBD1 might be the D (5 bases). This CDR3 has 14 residues. Germline V lookup: CDR1 SGHRS, CDR2 YFSETQ. V shed 2 bases and J shed 2 bases, with 8 bases lying between them. The CDR3 nucleotides are TGCGCCAGCAGCTTATGGGGGGGCAATCAGCCCCAGCATTTT. This sequence encodes CASSLWGGNQPQHF.

There are a few counts of this clone. The V call is TRBV18, the J call TRBJ2-5; D may be TRBD1 (6 bases). Germline V gene sequence: CDR1 KGHSH, CDR2 LQKENI. V was shortened by 2 bases and J by 2 bases, with 12 bases between the two germline ends. The CDR3 totals 15 residues. In DNA, the CDR3 is TGTGCCAGCTCACCAAGATCGGGGACACAAGAGACCCAGTACTTC. This translates into CASSPRSGTQETQYF.

This clone was seen only a few times. The chain recombines TRBV4-1 with TRBJ1-1; D not resolved. Germline V CDR1 and CDR2: MGHRA, YSYEKL. The CDR3 totals 15 residues. V lost 2 bases and J lost 0, with 10 bases in between. CDR3 sequence reads: CASSQSGSLNTEAFF. The CDR3 nucleotides are TGCGCCAGCAGCCAATCGGGTTCCTTGAACACTGAAGCTTTCTTT.

This chain uses TRBV5-4 with TRBJ2-2; 8 nucleotides match TRBD1. Germline V gene data show CDR1 as SGHNT and CDR2 as YYREEE (reference sequence). CDR3 length equals 15 residues. Trimming at V came to 5 bases and at J to 2 bases, leaving 5 bases not matched to a gene. As DNA, the CDR3 is TGTGCCAGCAGTTTCGACAGGGGTAACACCGGGGAGCTGTTTTTT. Residues: CASSFDRGNTGELFF.

The sample holds one count of this clone. This rearrangement joins TRBV5-4 to TRBJ1-2; perhaps TRBD1 as D (6 bases). The V gene lost 4 bases and the J gene lost 3 bases, with 22 bases spanning the gap. CDR1 and CDR2 (germline): SGHNT, YYREEE (reference sequence). This CDR3 is 17 amino acids long. The CDR3 protein is CASSPKFGLEGDYGYTF. DNA of the CDR3: TGTGCCAGCAGCCCAAAGTTCGGCCTAGAGGGGGACTATGGCTACACCTTC.

This chain joins TRBV27 and TRBJ2-7, with 7 bases fitting TRBD2. Germline values: CDR1 MNHEY, CDR2 SMNVEV (reference sequence). This CDR3 spans 14 amino acids. V shed 3 bases, J shed 3 bases, and the junction held 5 bases outside the gene matches. The CDR3 loop reads CASSLSRTSYEQYF. CDR3 coding DNA: TGTGCCAGCAGTTTGAGTCGGACTAGCTACGAGCAGTACTTC.

This clone turned up a few times. The genes are TRBV30 and TRBJ1-2; no clear D. The germline V and J ends were trimmed by 2 bases and 8 bases, with 12 bases remaining between them. The germline V gene encodes CDR1 GTSNPN and CDR2 SVGIG (reference sequence). This CDR3 spans 12 amino acids. In DNA, the CDR3 is TGTGCCTGGAGTTCCGGAGGCGGAGGCTACACCTTC. It translates to CAWSSGGGGYTF.

The rearrangement links TRBV5-1 to TRBJ1-1, with 10 bases aligning to TRBD1. The germline CDR1 and CDR2 sequences are SGHRS and YFSETQ. V lost 3 bases and J lost 1; bases outside the gene matches: 9. The CDR3 has 17 residues. This CDR3 reads CASSWTPGQGKNTEAFF. The CDR3 bases are TGCGCCAGCAGCTGGACTCCGGGACAGGGGAAGAACACTGAAGCTTTCTTT.

This clone was seen only once. The chain recombines TRBV29-1 with TRBJ2-1, with D possibly matching TRBD2 (5 bases). The CDR3 spans 13 residues. V was clipped by 4 bases and J by 3 bases, with 10 bases between them. CDR1 and CDR2 from the germline V gene are SQVTM and ANQGSEA. This chain's CDR3 is CSVASPNYNEQFF. The CDR3 nucleotides read TGCAGCGTTGCTAGCCCTAACTACAATGAGCAGTTCTTC.

The chain links TRBV6-1 to TRBJ2-7, with D possibly being TRBD2 (6 bases). Germline V CDR1 and CDR2: MNHNS, SASEGT. This CDR3 comprises 14 residues. V was clipped by 6 bases and J by 2 bases, with 14 bases between them. CDR3 bases: TGTGCCAGCAGCGCGGGACGGGTAACCTACGAGCAGTACTTC. It codes for CASSAGRVTYEQYF.

The chain links TRBV7-2 to TRBJ2-7, with 7 bases matching TRBD2. J was trimmed by 7 bases and V by 5 bases; bases with no gene match: 11. Germline V gene sequence: CDR1 SGHTA, CDR2 FQGNSA. The CDR3 loop spans 14 amino acids. CDR3 DNA sequence: TGTGCCAGCAGCATTAACAGCGGGAAGGAGGAGCAGTACTTC. Translation gives CASSINSGKEEQYF.

The CDR3 reads CASSLAGLGAYEQYF. CDR3 nucleotides: TGTGCCAGCAGCTTAGCAGGGTTGGGGGCTTACGAGCAGTACTTC. The genes are TRBV11-2 and TRBJ2-7; possible D gene TRBD1, 6 bases. V was trimmed by 1 base and J by 4 bases, leaving 14 bases between them. The length of the CDR3 is 15 residues. Germline-derived CDR1 and CDR2 are SGHAT and FQNNGV.

The chain is built from TRBV10-1 and TRBJ2-1; D is unclear. Deletions cut 2 bases from V and 7 bases from J, with 15 bases between. The CDR3 loop spans 15 amino acids. Looked up from germline, CDR1 is WNHNN and CDR2 is SYGVQD (reference sequence). DNA for the CDR3: TGCGCCAGCAGTGAGGACCGGGTCCCCGAGAATGAGCAGTTCTTC. This sequence encodes CASSEDRVPENEQFF.

In its sample, this clone was seen a few times. The genes are TRBV4-3 and TRBJ2-3; the match to TRBD1 covers 9 bases. This CDR3 contains 15 residues. Trimming took 1 base from V and 3 from J; bases not matched to a gene: 2. Germline V gene lookup returns CDR1 LGHNA and CDR2 YSLEER. The CDR3 coding sequence is TGCGCCAGCAGCCAAGGACAGGGGGTAACAGATACGCAGTATTTT. Protein: CASSQGQGVTDTQYF.

The chain has TRBV9 and TRBJ2-1; maybe TRBD2 (5 bases). Trimming pared 3 bases from V and 5 bases from J, leaving 15 bases between. This CDR3 spans 15 amino acids. CDR1 and CDR2 (germline): SGDLS, YYNGEE. The CDR3 coding sequence is TGTGCCAGCAGCGCCCCCGTGGTCGGGGACAATGAGCAGTTCTTC. Translated: CASSAPVVGDNEQFF.

The rearrangement joins TRBV5-4 to TRBJ1-1; TRBD1 aligns across 8 bases. V was pared by 0 bases and J by 6 bases, with 7 bases of the junction left unmatched. The CDR3 extends over 15 amino acids. The germline V gene has CDR1 SGHNT and CDR2 YYREEE (reference sequence). The CDR3 spells CASSLGQGMRPEAFF. CDR3 DNA: TGTGCCAGCAGCTTGGGACAGGGGATGAGGCCTGAAGCTTTCTTT.

CDR3 in amino acids: CASRGTGTSYEQYF. The CDR3 DNA reads TGTGCCAGCAGAGGGACAGGGACCTCCTACGAGCAGTACTTC. The chain is built from TRBV6-1 and TRBJ2-7; 9 nucleotides match TRBD1. Germline lookup yields CDR1 MNHNS and CDR2 SASEGT. This CDR3 has 14 amino acids. The junction had 3 bases not matched to a gene; V was cut back by 6 bases and J by 0 bases.

This chain joins TRBV28 and TRBJ1-5; a weak D match, TRBD1 (5 bases). In germline, CDR1 is MDHEN, CDR2 SYDVKM. V was trimmed by 5 bases and J by 5 bases, leaving 13 bases between them. CDR3 length equals 14 residues. The CDR3 coding sequence is TGTGCCAGCAGTCCCCCCACAGGCTATCAGCCCCAGCATTTT. It specifies CASSPPTGYQPQHF.

V gene TRBV4-3 combines with J gene TRBJ2-3, with 7 bases matching TRBD1. Germline CDR1 LGHNA, CDR2 YSLEER. J was trimmed by 1 base and V by 3 bases; bases with no gene match: 1. This CDR3 comprises 14 residues. The CDR3 reads CASSHDRGTDTQYF. CDR3 nucleotides: TGCGCCAGCAGCCACGACAGGGGCACAGATACGCAGTATTTT.

This sequence joins TRBV10-3 and TRBJ2-7; 7 bases are a match to TRBD1. Germline V gene data show CDR1 as ENHRY and CDR2 as SYGVKD. V dropped 6 bases and J dropped 3; count of bases not matched to a gene: 11. The CDR3 sequence is 15 residues long. The CDR3 is CAIRGTTGESYEQYF. CDR3 DNA sequence: TGTGCCATCAGAGGAACTACAGGGGAGAGCTACGAGCAGTACTTC.

This clone occurred a few times. The rearrangement links TRBV14 to TRBJ2-3; no firm D call. The germline CDR1 and CDR2 sequences are SGHDN and FVKESK. CDR3 size: 14 residues. Trimming removed 4 bases at V and 2 bases at J, with 10 bases between. CDR3 protein: CASSLLRYTDTQYF. In nucleotides, the CDR3 is TGTGCCAGCAGCCTACTACGGTACACAGATACGCAGTATTTT. The entire variable domain, with the rest obtained from reference TRBV14 and TRBJ2-3, is as follows: EAGVTQFPSHSVIEKGQTVTLRCDPISGHDNLYWYRRVMGKEIKFLLHFVKESKQDESGMPNNRFLAERTGGTYSTLKVQPAELEDSGVYFCASSLLRYTDTQYFGPGTRLTVL.

This clone was counted between two and nine times. The CDR3 loop reads CASSLVALTSSGANVLTF. For the CDR3, the DNA is TGTGCCAGCAGCTTAGTCGCGCTAACGTCCTCTGGGGCCAACGTCCTGACTTTC. This chain uses TRBV7-2 with TRBJ2-6, with no clear D. The germline CDR1 and CDR2 sequences are SGHTA and FQGNSA. The length of the CDR3 is 18 residues. Trimming pared 1 base from V and 0 bases from J, leaving 13 bases between.

This chain joins TRBV7-8 and TRBJ2-7; TRBD1 might be the D (6 bases). Germline-derived CDR1 and CDR2 are SGHVS and FQNEAQ. This CDR3 spans 14 amino acids. Trimming shortened V by 5 bases and J by 1 base, and 12 bases separated the two germline ends. The CDR3 protein is CASSPFRGSYEQYF. The CDR3 coding sequence is TGTGCCAGCAGCCCATTCAGGGGTTCCTACGAGCAGTACTTC.

DNA of the CDR3: TGTGCCAACCGACAATACTCATGGGAGCAGTACTTC. Its translation: CANRQYSWEQYF. This chain uses TRBV6-1 with TRBJ2-7; D not resolved. The germline V gene has CDR1 MNHNS and CDR2 SASEGT. This CDR3 comprises 12 residues. Trimming removed 10 bases at V and 7 bases at J, with 17 bases between.

The chain links TRBV5-1 to TRBJ1-4; TRBD1 matches 7 bases. CDR1 and CDR2 (germline): SGHRS, YFSETQ. The junction had 10 bases not matched to a gene; V was cut back by 0 bases and J by 8 bases. The CDR3 contains 16 residues. The CDR3: CASSLGQGGFGEKLFF. The CDR3 nucleotides are TGCGCCAGCAGCTTGGGGCAGGGGGGTTTTGGAGAAAAACTGTTTTTT.

J is TRBJ2-7 and V is TRBV4-1, with TRBD2 matching over 11 bases. V shed 2 bases and J 2 bases; nucleotides not matched to a gene: 11. The CDR3 is 18 amino acids. In germline, CDR1 is MGHRA, CDR2 YSYEKL. Written as DNA, the CDR3 is TGCGCCAGCAGCCAACAAACCGTGACTAGCGGGGCCCCCTACGAGCAGTACTTC. Translated: CASSQQTVTSGAPYEQYF.

This chain uses TRBV7-9 with TRBJ2-5, with D possibly TRBD1 on 6 matching bases. Trimming pared 5 bases from V and 7 bases from J, leaving 17 bases between. The CDR3 is made up of 14 amino acids. Germline lookup yields CDR1 SEHNR and CDR2 FQNEAQ (reference sequence). CDR3 amino acids: CASSPSTGSPTQYF. In nucleotides, the CDR3 is TGTGCCAGCAGCCCCTCGACAGGATCACCGACCCAGTACTTC.